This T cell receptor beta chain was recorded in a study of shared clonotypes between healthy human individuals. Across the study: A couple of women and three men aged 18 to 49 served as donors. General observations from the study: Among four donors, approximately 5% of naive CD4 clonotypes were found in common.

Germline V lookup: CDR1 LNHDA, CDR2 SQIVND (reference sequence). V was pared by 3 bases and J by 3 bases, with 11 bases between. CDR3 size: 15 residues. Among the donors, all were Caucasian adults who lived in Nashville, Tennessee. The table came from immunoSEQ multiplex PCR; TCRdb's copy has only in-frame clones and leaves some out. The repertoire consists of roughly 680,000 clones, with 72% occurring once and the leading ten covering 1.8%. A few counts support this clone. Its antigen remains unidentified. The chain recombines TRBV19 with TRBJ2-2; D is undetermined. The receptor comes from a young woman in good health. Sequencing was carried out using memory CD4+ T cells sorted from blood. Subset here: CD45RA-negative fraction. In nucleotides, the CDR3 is TGTGCCAGTAGTATGTCTGGGTCGTACACCGGGGAGCTGTTTTTT. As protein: CASSMSGSYTGELFF.